These 3 T cell receptor beta chains came from one sample sequenced in a study of sequential checkpoint blockade in melanoma. Repertoires were generated with immunoSEQ multiplex PCR, while TCRdb's copy carries only in-frame clones and drops some. This table has fewer than 20,000 clones, under 60% appearing once. Treatment: randomized to nivolumab then ipilimumab (arm A) or the reverse (arm B). The material was CD8+ T cells sorted from blood (inferred from file names), obtained from a patient given nivolumab and ipilimumab in sequence. The receptors here all came from a human donor with melanoma.

This clone has just a few counts. J is TRBJ1-2 and V is TRBV19, with a weak D call TRBD1 (5 bases). Germline-derived CDR1 and CDR2 are LNHDA and SQIVND (reference sequence). Trimming left V 3 bases short and J 4 bases short, with 6 bases between. The CDR3 totals 12 residues. The CDR3: CASSIDSYGYTF. CDR3 bases: TGTGCCAGTAGTATTGACAGCTATGGCTACACCTTC.

The chain combines TRBV10-1 with TRBJ2-5; D is perhaps TRBD2 (6 bases). Trimming removed 2 bases from V and 11 bases from J, with 15 bases in between. The germline V gene encodes CDR1 WNHNN and CDR2 SYGVQD (reference sequence). This CDR3 spans 13 amino acids. CDR3 nucleotide sequence: TGCGCCAGCAGTGAGGGAATTTCGGGGGAGCAGTACTTC. Translating gives CASSEGISGEQYF.

Only a few counts were recorded for this clone. The rearrangement uses TRBV5-1 and TRBJ2-1, with 7 bases fitting TRBD1. The germline V gene encodes CDR1 SGHRS and CDR2 YFSETQ. The CDR3 contains 17 residues. V shed 0 bases and J 9 bases; nucleotides not matched to a gene: 15. The CDR3 DNA reads as TGCGCCAGCAGCTTGGGAAGGGGGCTTTACCCGCATCGTGAGCAGTTCTTC. Protein sequence: CASSLGRGLYPHREQFF.